This entry concerns a single T cell receptor (beta chain). Its antigen remains unidentified. These data are taken from a study of radiation and T cells in renal cell carcinoma. Whole-study context: Nephrectomy followed 15 Gy stereotactic body radiation by 4 weeks. General study findings and limits: Top tumor clonotypes rose in blood 2 weeks post-radiation, then contracted. No pretreatment tumor biopsies were available for baseline clonotypes.

Described time point: blood 2 weeks post-SBRT. Noted treatment: 15 Gy SBRT to primary tumor, nephrectomy 4 weeks later. Clear cell pathology was present in this patient's renal cell carcinoma. Clones were read by immunoSEQ multiplex PCR, and TCRdb kept only the in-frame ones, dropping some. The profile shows some 120,000 clones, approximately 78% of them singletons. Germline V gives CDR1 ENHRY, CDR2 SYGVKD. V dropped 1 base and J dropped 5; count of bases not matched to a gene: 7. CDR3 length: 15 amino acids. The sequence was obtained from a woman aged 60 to 75 with renal cell carcinoma. Sample: blood, taken from a patient whose treatment included radiotherapy and nephrectomy. The V call is TRBV10-3, the J call TRBJ2-7; 8 nucleotides align to TRBD1. The CDR3 nucleotides are TGTGCCATCAGTGAGTATGGACAGGGATTGAACGAGCAGTACTTC. As protein: CAISEYGQGLNEQYF.